The 2 T cell receptor beta chains presented below share a single source sample, sequenced in a study of human T cells and chemical hapten exposure. TCRdb reprocessed the RACE reads with MiXCR, giving one entry per CDR3 protein. The sample has roughly 92,000 distinct CDR3 sequences, more than 9.5% seen once. Time point here: patch test 2, 6 weeks after DPC sensitization. Treatment given: therapeutic diphenylcyclopropenone sensitization with weekly scalp DPC. The starting material was whole blood, obtained in connection with sensitization to the hapten diphenylcyclopropenone (DPC). Receptors originate from a woman aged 40-49 years with alopecia areata. Some clones in this sample may be carry-over from other donors' samples.

This clonotype was seen a handful of times. The rearrangement uses TRBV19 and TRBJ2-5; D is perhaps TRBD1 (6 bases). Trimming pared 2 bases from V and 0 bases from J, leaving 13 bases between. CDR3 length: 16 residues. Germline CDR1 LNHDA, CDR2 SQIVND (reference sequence). Written as DNA, the CDR3 is TGTGCCAGTAGTATACAGGGGCGACCCGACCAAGAGACCCAGTACTTC. It codes for CASSIQGRPDQETQYF.

V and J are TRBV27 and TRBJ1-3; the D is unclear. The length of the CDR3 is 13 residues. Germline-derived CDR1 and CDR2 are MNHEY and SMNVEV (reference sequence). V was pared by 4 bases and J by 1 base, with 5 bases between. The CDR3 region is CASSSGSGNTIYF. The CDR3 nucleotides read TGTGCCAGCAGTTCGGGGTCTGGAAACACCATATATTTT.